This is a list of T cell receptor beta chains from one sample in a study of T cell responses to AZD1222 COVID-19 vaccine. The method was immunoSEQ multiplex PCR; TCRdb's version includes in-frame clones alone and lacks a portion of them. The sample has 95,000 or so clones, roughly 91% seen once. The source material was peripheral blood, sampled on day 0 of AZD1222 vaccination. The receptors here all came from an adult in good health. CDR3s leave out the opening cysteine and the closing phenylalanine or tryptophan.

J gene,V gene,CDR3 protein
TRBJ1-2,TRBV9,ASSVGGGLTNYGYT
TRBJ1-2,TRBV5-5,ASSSPGQLNYGYT
TRBJ1-1,TRBV6-5,ASRDRAKSEAF
TRBJ2-5,TRBV6-5,ASSRNQGARETQY
TRBJ1-1,TRBV2,ASRGLRGNTEAF
TRBJ2-7,TRBV6-1,ASSGGSRTGFYEQY
TRBJ1-3,TRBV5-4,ASSSDRGLRGNTIY
TRBJ1-4,TRBV2,ASSPGVTNEKLF
TRBJ2-2,TRBV3-1/TRBV3-2,ASSHGLNGELF
TRBJ2-3,TRBV25-1,ASSASSTQY
TRBJ2-1,TRBV5-4,ASSLGGGGNMGEQF
TRBJ2-7,TRBV5-1,ASSLTVPYEQY
TRBJ1-1,TRBV1,TIIYGQNTEAF
TRBJ1-3,TRBV30,AWSNPQKIGNTIY
TRBJ1-1,TRBV15,ATSRDPEGGNTEAF
TRBJ2-5,TRBV30,AYTGRNNQETQY